This T cell receptor beta chain was obtained from a study of early stage breast cancer tumors. The study's findings and limits: Tumor and normal breast were distinguished via blood comparison in about 90% of the 16 patients. Tumors had about 2.3-fold higher T cell density than normal breast.

The assay was immunoSEQ multiplex PCR, and TCRdb's table has in-frame clones only and misses some. Of tens of thousands of clones detected, 78% appear once; the ten largest clones hold roughly 3.4%. About this clone: Its antigen is not known.

The sequenced sample consisted of blood. The TCR originated in a person in their 40s with breast cancer.

In nucleotides, the CDR3 is TGTGCCAGCAGTTCCACTAGACTAGCGCCTCAGCAGTACTTC. Translation: CASSSTRLAPQQYF. J is TRBJ2-7 and V is TRBV27; 8 bases map to TRBD2. The CDR3 covers 14 residues. CDR1 and CDR2 (germline): MNHEY, SMNVEV (reference sequence). V shed 4 bases and J 8 bases; nucleotides not matched to a gene: 10.